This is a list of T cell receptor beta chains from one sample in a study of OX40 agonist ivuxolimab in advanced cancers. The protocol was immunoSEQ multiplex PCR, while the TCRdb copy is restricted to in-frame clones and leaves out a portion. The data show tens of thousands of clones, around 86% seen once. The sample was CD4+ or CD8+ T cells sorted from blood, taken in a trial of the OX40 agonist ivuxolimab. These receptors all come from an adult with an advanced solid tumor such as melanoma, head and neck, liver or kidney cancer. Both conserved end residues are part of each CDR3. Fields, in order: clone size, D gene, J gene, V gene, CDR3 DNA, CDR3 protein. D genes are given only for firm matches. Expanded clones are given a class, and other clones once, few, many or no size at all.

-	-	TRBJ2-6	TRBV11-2	TGTGCCAGCCGAGCGTCTGGGGCCAACGTCCTGACTTTC	CASRASGANVLTF
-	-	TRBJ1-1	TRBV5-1	TGCGCCAGCAGCTTGGACTGGAACACTGAAGCTTTCTTT	CASSLDWNTEAFF
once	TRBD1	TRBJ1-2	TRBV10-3	TGTGCCATCAATGATCAGGGGGCTCTCAGCTATGGCTACACCTTC	CAINDQGALSYGYTF
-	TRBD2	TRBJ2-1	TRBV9	TGTGCCAGCAGTGGCCTAGCGGGGGATTCCTACAATGAGCAGTTCTTC	CASSGLAGDSYNEQFF
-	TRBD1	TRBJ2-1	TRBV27	TGTGCCAGCAGTTTGCGACAGGGGGTAAATGAGCAGTTCTTC	CASSLRQGVNEQFF
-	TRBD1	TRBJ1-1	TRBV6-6	TGTGCCAGCAGTTCGCGGACAGGCACTGAAGCTTTCTTT	CASSSRTGTEAFF
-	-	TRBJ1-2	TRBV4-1	TGCGCCAGCAGCTTGCAGGACACAGCTAACTATGGCTACACCTTC	CASSLQDTANYGYTF
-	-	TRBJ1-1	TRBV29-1	TGCAGCGCGGCGGGGTCGGGGGGCACTGAAGCTTTCTTT	CSAAGSGGTEAFF
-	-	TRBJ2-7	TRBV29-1	TGCAGCGCCCCGGGGCAGCGGAACGAGCAGTACTTC	CSAPGQRNEQYF
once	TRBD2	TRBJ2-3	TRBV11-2	TGTGCCAGCAGCATGGAGCGGGGCCCCACAGATACGCAGTATTTT	CASSMERGPTDTQYF
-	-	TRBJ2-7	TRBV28	TGTGCCAGCAGTTATCCTGGTCCCTACGAGCAGTACTTC	CASSYPGPYEQYF
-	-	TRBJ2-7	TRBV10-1	TGCGCCAGCAGTGAAGGAGCCTACGAGCAGTACTTC	CASSEGAYEQYF
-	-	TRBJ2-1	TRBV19	TGTGCCAGTAGTATAGGAAAGATCTACAATGAGCAGTTCTTC	CASSIGKIYNEQFF
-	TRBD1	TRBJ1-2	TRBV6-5	TGTGCCAGCAGTGAATCGACAGGGTTTGGTTACACCTTC	CASSESTGFGYTF
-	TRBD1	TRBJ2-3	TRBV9	TGTGCCAGCAGCCCATGGACAGGGAGCACAGATACGCAGTATTTT	CASSPWTGSTDTQYF
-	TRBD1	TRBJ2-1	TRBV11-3	TGTGCCAGCAGCTTAGGAACCGGGACAGCGAACAATGAGCAGTTCTTC	CASSLGTGTANNEQFF
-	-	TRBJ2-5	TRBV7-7	TGTGCTAGCAGCTTAAATCAGGGGGGCGGGATGCAAGAGACCCAGTACTTC	CASSLNQGGGMQETQYF
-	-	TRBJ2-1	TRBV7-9	TGTGCCAGCAGCTTAGTCGGGTATGAGCAGTTCTTC	CASSLVGYEQFF
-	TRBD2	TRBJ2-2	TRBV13	TGTGCCAGCAGCTCCGCTCTAGCGGCACGAGGGACCGGGGAGCTGTTTTTT	CASSSALAARGTGELFF
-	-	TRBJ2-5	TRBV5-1	TGCGCCAGCAGCCAAGGGAATGTCCAAGAGACCCAGTACTTC	CASSQGNVQETQYF
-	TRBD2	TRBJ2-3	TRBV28	TGTGCCACCGGCGGGACTAGCGGAACAGATACGCAGTATTTT	CATGGTSGTDTQYF
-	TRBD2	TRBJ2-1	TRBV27	TGTGCCAGCATTGCCGCCCCTCTAGCGGCCAGCTCCTACAATGAGCAGTTCTTC	CASIAAPLAASSYNEQFF
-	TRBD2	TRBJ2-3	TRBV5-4	TGTGCCAGCAGCGACGGAGGACTAGCGACAGATACGCAGTATTTT	CASSDGGLATDTQYF
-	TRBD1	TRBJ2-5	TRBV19	TGTGCCAGTAGTACCCGCGAGACAGGGGCGAAGGAGACCCAGTACTTC	CASSTRETGAKETQYF
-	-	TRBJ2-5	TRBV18	TGTGCCAGCTCACCAGACTATCTGGAGACCCAGTACTTC	CASSPDYLETQYF
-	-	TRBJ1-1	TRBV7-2	TGTGCCAGCAGCTTAGACGTGAGGGCCGGTGGCACTGAAGCTTTCTTT	CASSLDVRAGGTEAFF
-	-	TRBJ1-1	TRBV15	TGTGCCACCAGCAGAGATCATGGGGGGGAAAGGAACACTGAAGCTTTCTTT	CATSRDHGGERNTEAFF
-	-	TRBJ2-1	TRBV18	TGTGCCAGCTCAACGTCTAGCAACTCCTACAATGAGCAGTTCTTC	CASSTSSNSYNEQFF
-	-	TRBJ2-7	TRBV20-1	TGCAGTGCTACAGCGTCCTACGAGCAGTACTTC	CSATASYEQYF
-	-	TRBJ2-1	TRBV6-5	TGTGCCAGCAAGGGCCAGGAGGGAGCGGGTGCCCCTAGGTTCTTC	CASKGQEGAGAPRFF
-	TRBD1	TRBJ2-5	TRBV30	TGTGCCTGGGCACAGGGGTCAAAGACCCAGTACTTC	CAWAQGSKTQYF
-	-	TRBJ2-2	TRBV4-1	TGCGCCAGCGAGGGGGGGGCAGGTTCCACCGGGGAGCTGTTTTTT	CASEGGAGSTGELFF
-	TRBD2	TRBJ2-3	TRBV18	TGTGCCAGCTCACCACCCCCTAGCGGGGGGACCAAATGGACAGATACGCAGTATTTT	CASSPPPSGGTKWTDTQYF
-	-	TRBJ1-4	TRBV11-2	TGTGCCAGCAGTCGAGGGGGTGAAAAACTGTTTTTT	CASSRGGEKLFF
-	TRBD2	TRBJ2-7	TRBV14	TGTGCCAGCAGCCACCTTTCCGGACTAGCGGGAGGCGAGCAGTACTTC	CASSHLSGLAGGEQYF
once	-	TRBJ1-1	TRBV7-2	TGTGCCAGCAGCTTATTTTTGGTGAACACTGAAGCTTTCTTT	CASSLFLVNTEAFF
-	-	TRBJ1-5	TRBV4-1	TGCGCCAGCAGCCGAACAGGGCAGACGGACGGTCAGCCCCAGCATTTT	CASSRTGQTDGQPQHF